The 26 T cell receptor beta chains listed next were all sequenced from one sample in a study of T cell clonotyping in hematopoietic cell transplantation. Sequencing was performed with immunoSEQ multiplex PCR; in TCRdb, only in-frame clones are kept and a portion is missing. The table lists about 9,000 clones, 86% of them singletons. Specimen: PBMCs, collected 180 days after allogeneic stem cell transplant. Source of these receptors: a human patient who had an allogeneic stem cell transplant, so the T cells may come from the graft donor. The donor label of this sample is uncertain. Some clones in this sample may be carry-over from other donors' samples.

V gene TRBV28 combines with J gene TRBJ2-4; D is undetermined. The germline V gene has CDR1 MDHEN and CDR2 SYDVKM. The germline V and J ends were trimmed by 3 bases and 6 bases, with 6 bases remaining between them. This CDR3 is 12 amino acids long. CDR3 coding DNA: TGTGCCAGCAGTTTCGGCTTAAACATTCAGTACTTC. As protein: CASSFGLNIQYF.

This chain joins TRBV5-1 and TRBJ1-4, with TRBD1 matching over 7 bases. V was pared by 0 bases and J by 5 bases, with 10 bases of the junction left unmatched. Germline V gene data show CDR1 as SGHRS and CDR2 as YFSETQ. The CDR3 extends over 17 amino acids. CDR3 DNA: TGCGCCAGCAGCTTGGCGCAGGGGGGACGGTGGAATGAAAAACTGTTTTTT. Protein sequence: CASSLAQGGRWNEKLFF.

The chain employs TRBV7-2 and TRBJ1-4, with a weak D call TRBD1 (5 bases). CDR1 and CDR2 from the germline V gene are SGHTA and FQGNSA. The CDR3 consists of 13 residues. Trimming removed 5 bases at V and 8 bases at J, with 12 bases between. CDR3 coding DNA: TGTGCCAGCAGCCTCGGGGGAGGAGAAAAACTGTTTTTT. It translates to CASSLGGGEKLFF.

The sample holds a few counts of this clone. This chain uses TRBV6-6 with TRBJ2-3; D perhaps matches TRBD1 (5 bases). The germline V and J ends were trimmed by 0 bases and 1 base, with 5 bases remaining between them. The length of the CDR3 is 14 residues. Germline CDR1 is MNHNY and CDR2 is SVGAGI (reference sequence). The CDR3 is CASSYSGGTDTQYF. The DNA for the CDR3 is TGTGCCAGCAGTTACTCAGGGGGCACAGATACGCAGTATTTT.

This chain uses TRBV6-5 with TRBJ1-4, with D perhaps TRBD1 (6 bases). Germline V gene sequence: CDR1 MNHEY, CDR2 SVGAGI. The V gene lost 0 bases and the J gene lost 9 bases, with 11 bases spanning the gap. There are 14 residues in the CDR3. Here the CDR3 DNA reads TGTGCCAGCAGTTACTCGGCACAGGGACAAAAACTGTTTTTT. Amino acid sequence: CASSYSAQGQKLFF.

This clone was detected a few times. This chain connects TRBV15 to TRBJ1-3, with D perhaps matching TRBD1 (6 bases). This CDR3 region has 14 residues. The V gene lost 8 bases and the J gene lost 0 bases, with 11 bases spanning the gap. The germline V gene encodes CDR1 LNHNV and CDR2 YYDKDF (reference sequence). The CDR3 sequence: CATCDRNSGNTIYF. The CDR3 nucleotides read TGTGCCACCTGTGACAGGAACTCTGGAAACACCATATATTTT.

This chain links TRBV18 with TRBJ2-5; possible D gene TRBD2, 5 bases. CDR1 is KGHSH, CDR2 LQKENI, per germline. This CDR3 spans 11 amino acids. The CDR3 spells CGGAGPETQYF. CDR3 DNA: TGTGGGGGTGCGGGTCCGGAGACCCAGTACTTC.

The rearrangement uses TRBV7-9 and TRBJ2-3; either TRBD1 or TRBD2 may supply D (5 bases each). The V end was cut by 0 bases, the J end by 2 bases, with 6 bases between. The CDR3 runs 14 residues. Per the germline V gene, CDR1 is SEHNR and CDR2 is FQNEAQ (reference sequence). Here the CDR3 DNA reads TGTGCCAGCAGCTTAGCGGGGGTCACAGATACGCAGTATTTT. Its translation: CASSLAGVTDTQYF.

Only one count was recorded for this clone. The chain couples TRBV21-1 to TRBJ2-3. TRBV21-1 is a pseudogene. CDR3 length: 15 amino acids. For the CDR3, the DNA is TGTGCCAGCAGCAAGGGTGTTTCTAGCACAGATACGCAGTATTTT. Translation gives CASSKGVSSTDTQYF.

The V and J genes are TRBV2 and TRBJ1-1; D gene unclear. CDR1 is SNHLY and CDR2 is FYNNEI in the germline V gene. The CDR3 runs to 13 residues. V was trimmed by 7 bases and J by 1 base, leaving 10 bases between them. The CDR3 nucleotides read TGTGCCAGCACAGGTATGGCGAACACTGAAGCTTTCTTT. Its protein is CASTGMANTEAFF.

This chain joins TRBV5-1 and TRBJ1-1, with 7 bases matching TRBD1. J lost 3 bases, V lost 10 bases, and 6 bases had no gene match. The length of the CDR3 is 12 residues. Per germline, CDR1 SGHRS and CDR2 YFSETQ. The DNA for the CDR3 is TGCGCCTCCGGGACAGCCGACACTGAAGCTTTCTTT. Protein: CASGTADTEAFF.

CDR3 sequence: CASSGRAMNTGELFF. The CDR3 region has the DNA TGTGCCAGCAGCGGGCGGGCGATGAACACCGGGGAGCTGTTTTTT. The rearrangement uses TRBV5-5 and TRBJ2-2; D might be TRBD2 (5 bases). The CDR3 spans 15 residues. V gave up 4 bases and J gave up 1 base, with 11 bases separating them. Germline CDR1 SGHKS, CDR2 YYEKEE (reference sequence). Full variable domain (remainder filled in from reference TRBV5-5 and TRBJ2-2): DAGVTQSPTHLIKTRGQQVTLRCSPISGHKSVSWYQQVLGQGPQFIFQYYEKEERGRGNFPDRFSARQFPNYSSELNVNALLLGDSALYLCASSGRAMNTGELFFGEGSRLTVL.

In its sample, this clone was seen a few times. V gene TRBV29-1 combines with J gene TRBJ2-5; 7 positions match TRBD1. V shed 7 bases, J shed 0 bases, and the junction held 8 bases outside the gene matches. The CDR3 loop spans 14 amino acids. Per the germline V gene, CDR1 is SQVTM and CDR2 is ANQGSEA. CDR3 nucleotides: TGCAGCGCCGACGACGACAGGGACCAAGAGACCCAGTACTTC. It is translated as CSADDDRDQETQYF.

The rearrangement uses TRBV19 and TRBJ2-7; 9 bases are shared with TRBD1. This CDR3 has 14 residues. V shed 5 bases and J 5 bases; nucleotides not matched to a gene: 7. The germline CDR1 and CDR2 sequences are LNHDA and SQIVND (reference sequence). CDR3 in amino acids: CASSHRGQGNEQYF. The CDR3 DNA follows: TGTGCCAGTAGTCACAGGGGACAGGGTAACGAGCAGTACTTC.

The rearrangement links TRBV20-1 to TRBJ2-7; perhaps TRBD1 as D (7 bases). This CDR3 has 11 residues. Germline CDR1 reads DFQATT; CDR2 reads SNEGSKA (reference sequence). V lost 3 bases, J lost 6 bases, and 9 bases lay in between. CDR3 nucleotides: TGCAGTGCTAGCAGGGGGGTCGAGCAGTACTTC. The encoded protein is CSASRGVEQYF.

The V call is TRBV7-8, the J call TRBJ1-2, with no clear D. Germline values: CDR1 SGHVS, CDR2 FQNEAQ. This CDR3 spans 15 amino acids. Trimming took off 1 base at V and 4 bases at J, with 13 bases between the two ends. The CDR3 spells CASSLDSLWGYGYTF. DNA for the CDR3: TGTGCCAGCAGCTTAGACAGCCTATGGGGCTATGGCTACACCTTC.

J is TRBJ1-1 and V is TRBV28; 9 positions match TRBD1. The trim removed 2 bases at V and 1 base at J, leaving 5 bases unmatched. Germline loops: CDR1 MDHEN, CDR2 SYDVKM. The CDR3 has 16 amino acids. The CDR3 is CASSLAGTGRNTEAFF. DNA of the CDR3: TGTGCCAGCAGTTTAGCCGGGACAGGGAGGAACACTGAAGCTTTCTTT.

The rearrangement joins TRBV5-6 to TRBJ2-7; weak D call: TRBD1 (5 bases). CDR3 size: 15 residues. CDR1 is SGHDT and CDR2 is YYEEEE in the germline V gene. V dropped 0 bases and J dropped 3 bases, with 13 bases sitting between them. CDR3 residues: CASSLALTGYYEQYF. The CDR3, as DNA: TGTGCCAGCAGCTTGGCTCTTACAGGATACTACGAGCAGTACTTC. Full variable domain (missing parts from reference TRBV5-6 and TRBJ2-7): DAGVTQSPTHLIKTRGQQVTLRCSPKSGHDTVSWYQQALGQGPQFIFQYYEEEERQRGNFPDRFSGHQFPNYSSELNVNALLLGDSALYLCASSLALTGYYEQYFGPGTRLTVT.

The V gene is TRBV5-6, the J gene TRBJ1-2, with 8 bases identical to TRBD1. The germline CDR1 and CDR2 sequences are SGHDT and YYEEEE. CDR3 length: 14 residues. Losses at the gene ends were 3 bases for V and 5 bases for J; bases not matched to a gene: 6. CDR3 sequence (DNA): TGTGCCAGCAGCTCTGACAGGGGCTTGTATGGCTACACCTTC. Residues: CASSSDRGLYGYTF.

DNA for the CDR3: TGTGCCAGCAGCCTCTTCAGCTCCTACGAGCAGTACTTC. Amino acid sequence: CASSLFSSYEQYF. The rearrangement uses TRBV7-2 and TRBJ2-7, with D uncertain. V shed 5 bases and J shed 0 bases, with 8 bases lying between them. The germline gives CDR1 SGHTA, CDR2 FQGNSA. The CDR3 has 13 residues.

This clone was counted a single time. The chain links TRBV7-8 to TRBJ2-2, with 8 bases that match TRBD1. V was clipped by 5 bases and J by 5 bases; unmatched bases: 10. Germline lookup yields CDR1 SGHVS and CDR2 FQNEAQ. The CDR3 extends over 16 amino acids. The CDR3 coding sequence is TGTGCCAGCAGCCGCTCAACCGGGACAGGAACCGGGGAGCTGTTTTTT. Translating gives CASSRSTGTGTGELFF.

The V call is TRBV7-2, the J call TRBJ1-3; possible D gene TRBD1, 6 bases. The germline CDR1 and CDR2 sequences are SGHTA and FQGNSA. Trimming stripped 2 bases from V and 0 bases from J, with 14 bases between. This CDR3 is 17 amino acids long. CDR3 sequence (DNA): TGTGCCAGCAGCTTAACCGTCACAGGGTTCTCTGGAAACACCATATATTTT. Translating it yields CASSLTVTGFSGNTIYF.

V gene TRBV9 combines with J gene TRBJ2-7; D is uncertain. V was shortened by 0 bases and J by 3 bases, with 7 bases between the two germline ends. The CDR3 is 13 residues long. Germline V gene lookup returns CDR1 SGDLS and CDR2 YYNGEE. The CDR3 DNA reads TGTGCCAGCAGCGTAGCTCCGGGCTACGAGCAGTACTTC. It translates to CASSVAPGYEQYF.

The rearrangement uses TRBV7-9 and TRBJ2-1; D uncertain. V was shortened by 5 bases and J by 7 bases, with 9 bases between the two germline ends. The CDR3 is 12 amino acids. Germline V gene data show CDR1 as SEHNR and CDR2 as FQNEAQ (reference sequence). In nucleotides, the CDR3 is TGTGCCAGCAGCACCCCGCGGAATGAGCAGTTCTTC. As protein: CASSTPRNEQFF.

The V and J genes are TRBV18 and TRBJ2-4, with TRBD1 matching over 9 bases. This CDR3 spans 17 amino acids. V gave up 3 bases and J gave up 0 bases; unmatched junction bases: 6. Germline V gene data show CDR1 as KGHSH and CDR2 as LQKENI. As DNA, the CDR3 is TGTGCCAGCTCACCGGGACAGGGTATGGGAGCCAAAAACATTCAGTACTTC. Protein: CASSPGQGMGAKNIQYF.

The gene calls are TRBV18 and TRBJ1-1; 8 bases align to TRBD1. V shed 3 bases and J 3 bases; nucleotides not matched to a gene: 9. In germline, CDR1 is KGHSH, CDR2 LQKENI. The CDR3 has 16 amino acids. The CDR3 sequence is CASSPPPGQDHTEAFF. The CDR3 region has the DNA TGTGCCAGCTCACCGCCCCCGGGACAGGACCACACTGAAGCTTTCTTT.